What follows is one TCR beta chain and its context. How the authors handled the data: Amplification of reference gene primers provided the estimated nucleated cell counts. The table came from immunoSEQ multiplex PCR; TCRdb's copy has only in-frame clones and leaves some out. D and trimming come from the DNA, and the V and J calls and clone size come from that table. The sample shows fewer than 250,000 clones, 88% of them seen only once. The source of the sample is a study of blood T cell repertoires in COVID-19. About the study: There were acute and convalescent COVID-19 samples, and they came from the United States, Italy and Spain. The analysed material was cDNA or gDNA that came from T cells, B-cell-depleted T cells, or PBMCs.

This clonotype was sampled from a man in his 70s with acute or convalescent COVID-19. The sequencing input was peripheral blood.

In DNA form, the CDR3 reads TGTGCCAGCAGTTTACTCAACTATGGCTACACCTTC. Residues: CASSLLNYGYTF. The chain uses TRBV28 and TRBJ1-2, with D unclear. The CDR3 covers 12 residues. V dropped 2 bases and J dropped 2 bases, with 3 bases sitting between them. CDR1 is MDHEN, CDR2 SYDVKM, per germline.